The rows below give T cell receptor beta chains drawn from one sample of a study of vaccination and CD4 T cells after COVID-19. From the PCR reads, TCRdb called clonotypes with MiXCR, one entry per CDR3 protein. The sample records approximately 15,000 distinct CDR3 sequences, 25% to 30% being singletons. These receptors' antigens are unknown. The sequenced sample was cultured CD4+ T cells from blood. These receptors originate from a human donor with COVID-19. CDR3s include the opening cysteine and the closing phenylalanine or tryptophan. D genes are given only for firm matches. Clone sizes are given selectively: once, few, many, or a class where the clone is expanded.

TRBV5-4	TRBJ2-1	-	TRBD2	TGTGCCAGCCGTCCCGAGCGGGGGTACAATGAGCAGTTCTTC	CASRPERGYNEQFF
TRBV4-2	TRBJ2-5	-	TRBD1	TGTGCCAGCAGCCAAGAAGGGGCAGGGGGCATTGAGACCCAGTACTTC	CASSQEGAGGIETQYF
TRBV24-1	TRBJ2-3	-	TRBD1	TGTGCCACCAGTGACCCTGGGGGACAGACAGATACGCAGTATTTT	CATSDPGGQTDTQYF
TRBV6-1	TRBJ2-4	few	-	TGTGCCAGCACTGCTTCAGAAAACATTCAGTACTTC	CASTASENIQYF
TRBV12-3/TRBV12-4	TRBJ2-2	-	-	TGTGCCAGCAGTTTAGGACTAGGGACCGGGGAGCTGTTTTTT	CASSLGLGTGELFF
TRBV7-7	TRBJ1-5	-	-	TGTGCTAGCAGCTTAGGGGTGAATCAGCCCCAGCATTTT	CASSLGVNQPQHF
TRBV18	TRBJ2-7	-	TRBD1	TGTGCCAGCTCACCCTGGGACAGCAGCGAGCAGTACTTC	CASSPWDSSEQYF
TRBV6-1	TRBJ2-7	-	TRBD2	TGTGCCAGCACGGGAGGGGGGATAAACGAGCAGTACTTC	CASTGGGINEQYF
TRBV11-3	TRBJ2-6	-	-	TGTGCCAGCAGCTTAGGAGGAAGTGGGGGGGCCAACGTCCTGACTTTC	CASSLGGSGGANVLTF
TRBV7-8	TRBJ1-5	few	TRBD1	TGTGCCAGCAGCTTACAAGGACAGGGGAATCAGCCCCAGCATTTT	CASSLQGQGNQPQHF
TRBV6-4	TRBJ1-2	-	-	TGTGCCAGCAGTGATCCGGTCGGGGGCTACACCTTC	CASSDPVGGYTF
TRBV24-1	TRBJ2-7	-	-	TGTGCCACCAGCCTCGACAGGAACTACGAGCAGTACTTC	CATSLDRNYEQYF
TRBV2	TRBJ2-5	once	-	TGTGCCAGCAGTTCAGGGGAGACCCAGTACTTC	CASSSGETQYF
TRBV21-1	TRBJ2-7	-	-	TGTGCCAGCAGCAACGCGGGTGATGGCTACGAGCAGTACTTC	CASSNAGDGYEQYF
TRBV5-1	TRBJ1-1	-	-	TGCGCCAGCAGCTTCGGTCAGGGATCGGGCACTGAAGCTTTCTTT	CASSFGQGSGTEAFF
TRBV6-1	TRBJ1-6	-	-	TGTGCCAGCACCGCCAGGGTCGGATCCCTCCACTTT	CASTARVGSLHF
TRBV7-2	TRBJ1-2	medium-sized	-	TGTGCCAGCAGCCCCGACAGACATAACTATGGCTACACCTTC	CASSPDRHNYGYTF
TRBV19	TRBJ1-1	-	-	TGTGCCAGTAGTTCGTCGGGTCCTGAAGCTTTCTTT	CASSSSGPEAFF
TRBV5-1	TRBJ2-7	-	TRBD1	TGCGCCAGCAGTTTGCGGACAGGGACCTCGGCCGAGCAGTACTTC	CASSLRTGTSAEQYF
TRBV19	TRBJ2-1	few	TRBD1	TGTGCCAGTAGTCAAGGACAGGGGGCTTGGAATGAGCAGTTCTTC	CASSQGQGAWNEQFF
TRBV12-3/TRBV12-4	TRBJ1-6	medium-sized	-	TGTGCCAGCAGTTACAGGGCGATAGTCACCCTCCACTTT	CASSYRAIVTLHF
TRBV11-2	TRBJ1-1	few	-	TGTGCCAGCAGCGATCAGAGACAGGCGAACACTGAAGCTTTCTTT	CASSDQRQANTEAFF
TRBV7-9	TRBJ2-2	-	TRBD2	TGTGCCAGCAGTTCCGGGACTAGTCACACCGGGGAGCTGTTTTTT	CASSSGTSHTGELFF
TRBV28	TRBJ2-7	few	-	TGTGCCAGCAGGGGATCCCTGACAGGCCCCTACGAGCAGTACTTC	CASRGSLTGPYEQYF
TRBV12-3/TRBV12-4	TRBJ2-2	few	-	TGTGCCAGCAGTTTAGGGGGGGGCCGGAACACCGGGGAGCTGTTTTTT	CASSLGGGRNTGELFF
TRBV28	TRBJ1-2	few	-	TGTGCCAGCAGTTCCGAGGGAAGTGCCAACTATGGCTACACCTTC	CASSSEGSANYGYTF
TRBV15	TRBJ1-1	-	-	TGTGCCACCAGCAGGGAGGGATGGTCTGAAGCTTTCTTT	CATSREGWSEAFF
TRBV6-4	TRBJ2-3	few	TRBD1	TGTGCCAGCAGGCTACAGGGGACAGATACGCAGTATTTT	CASRLQGTDTQYF
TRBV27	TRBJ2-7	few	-	TGTGCCAGCAGTTTAAGGCCCGTAGGACACGAGCAGTACTTC	CASSLRPVGHEQYF
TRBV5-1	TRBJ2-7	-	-	TGCGCCAGCAGCTACCAACAGAGTTACGAGCAGTACTTC	CASSYQQSYEQYF
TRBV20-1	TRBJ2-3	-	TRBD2	TGCAGTGCTGCCTATAGCGGGGCCACTAGCACAGATACGCAGTATTTT	CSAAYSGATSTDTQYF
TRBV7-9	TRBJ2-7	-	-	TGTGCCAGCAGCTTATACTACGAGCAGTACTTC	CASSLYYEQYF
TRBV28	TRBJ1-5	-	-	TGTGCCACTCGGGGGGGGGGCACGGGTCAGCCCCAGCATTTT	CATRGGGTGQPQHF